Listed here is a single T cell receptor (beta chain). This entry comes from a study of blood T cell repertoires in COVID-19. V gave up 5 bases and J gave up 8 bases; unmatched junction bases: 7. This CDR3 has 14 residues. Germline CDR1 LNHDA, CDR2 SQIVND (reference sequence). Assay: immunoSEQ multiplex PCR; the TCRdb copy retains only in-frame clones and omits some. The table includes 50,000 to 65,000 clones, 80% to 85% detected once. The sequencing input was peripheral blood. V is TRBV19 and J is TRBJ2-2; 8 nucleotides match TRBD2. This sequence originates from a man between 60 and 75 years old with COVID-19, enrolled during active disease. The CDR3 region is CASSPTSGQGELFF. In DNA, the CDR3 is TGTGCCAGTAGTCCAACTAGCGGACAAGGGGAGCTGTTTTTT.